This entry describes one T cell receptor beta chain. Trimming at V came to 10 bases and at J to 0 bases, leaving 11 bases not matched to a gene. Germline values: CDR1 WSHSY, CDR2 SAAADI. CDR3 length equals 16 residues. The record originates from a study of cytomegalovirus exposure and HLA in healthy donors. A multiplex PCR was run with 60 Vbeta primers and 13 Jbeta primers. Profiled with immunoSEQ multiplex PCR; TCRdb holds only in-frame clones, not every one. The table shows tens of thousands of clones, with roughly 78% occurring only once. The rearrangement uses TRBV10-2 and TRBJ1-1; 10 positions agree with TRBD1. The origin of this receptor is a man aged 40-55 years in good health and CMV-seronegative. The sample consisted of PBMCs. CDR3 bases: TGCGCCACCTTGACAGGGGGCCTTCCTATGAACACTGAAGCTTTCTTT. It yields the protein CATLTGGLPMNTEAFF.